This T cell receptor beta chain stems from a study of post-analysis software for immune sequencing data. As for the study in general: The disease courses covered relapsing-remitting, secondary progressive and progressive-relapsing multiple sclerosis. Findings and caveats of the study: Significantly decreased normalized Chao1 diversity was recorded for multiple sclerosis patients relative to controls. Samples made in the same batch grouped tightly together by F measure. The five TRBV segments detected at higher frequency in patients than in controls included TRBV5-6, TRBV5-1 and TRBV20-1.

Presence of unique molecular identifiers characterized the TCR beta cDNA libraries. From around 0.96 to 9.9 million T cells, 400,000 to 500,000 cDNA molecules were obtained. From the PCR reads, TCRdb called clonotypes with MiXCR, one entry per CDR3 protein. Of about 770,000 distinct CDR3 sequences listed, around 46% are singletons. Losses at the gene ends were 5 bases for V and 13 bases for J; bases not matched to a gene: 12. This CDR3 spans 15 amino acids. The V gene's germline CDR1 is MDHEN and CDR2 SYDVKM. With regard to this clonotype: As yet, its antigen is unknown.

The receptor was derived from a girl aged 10-17 years with multiple sclerosis. Sample: blood. The chain couples TRBV28 to TRBJ2-5; 14 bases agree with TRBD2. CDR3 sequence: CASSPQGLAGDRAYF. Written as DNA, the CDR3 is TGTGCCAGCAGTCCCCAGGGACTAGCGGGAGATAGGGCGTACTTC.